The T cell receptor beta chain under discussion was sequenced for a study of response to subunit inactivated influenza vaccine. The sample holds a few counts of this clonotype. Its cognate antigen is unknown. Each CDR3 protein is one row after TCRdb ran MiXCR on the RT-PCR reads. The sample records under 550,000 distinct CDR3 sequences, roughly 7.9% being singletons. The study, taken as a whole, reports: Authors suggested few new T cells are recruited by each seasonal influenza vaccination.

Losses at the gene ends were 3 bases for V and 0 bases for J; bases not matched to a gene: 6. Germline CDR1 LNHNV, CDR2 YYDKDF (reference sequence). This CDR3 is 16 amino acids long. The origin of this receptor is a man between 45 and 75 years old who received an inactivated influenza vaccine. Specimen: PBMCs from blood, collected roughly 24 months after vaccination. The V gene is TRBV15, the J gene TRBJ2-3; TRBD2 agrees at 7 bases. For the CDR3, the DNA is TGTGCCACCAGCAGGGCTAGCGGAGCTAGCACAGATACGCAGTATTTT. This gives the protein CATSRASGASTDTQYF.